The clone carrying this T cell receptor beta chain was recorded at least ten times. What it binds is not known. The V gene's germline CDR1 is SQVTM and CDR2 ANQGSEA. The CDR3 contains 12 residues. The V end lost 4 bases, the J end lost 9 bases, and 13 bases lay between the germline ends. Construction of the TCRbeta library involved unique molecular identifiers. TCRdb re-analysed the PCR reads in MiXCR, keeping a single row per CDR3 protein. The sample contains 600,000 to 800,000 distinct CDR3 sequences, roughly 13% of which appear only once. This sample is drawn from a study of T-cell reconstitution after alpha-beta-depleted transplantation in children. Study conclusions and caveats: In patients about two months after transplant, alpha-beta T cells reportedly arose from several hundred expanded graft clones.

The origin of this receptor is a girl aged 2-10 years with congenital amegakaryocytic thrombocytopenia, due to receive a stem cell transplant. The material sequenced was PBMCs, taken before TCRalphabeta/CD19-depleted stem cell transplant. The chain has TRBV29-1 and TRBJ2-1, with D unresolved. The CDR3 reads CSVGSGPGEQFF. In nucleotides, the CDR3 is TGCAGCGTTGGATCAGGTCCAGGTGAGCAGTTCTTC.